Listed here are 10 T cell receptor beta chains from one sample, sequenced in a study of OX40 agonist ivuxolimab in advanced cancers. Profiled with immunoSEQ multiplex PCR; TCRdb holds only in-frame clones, not every one. This table has 75,000 to 95,000 clones, about 91% appearing once. The sample was CD4+ or CD8+ T cells sorted from blood, taken in a trial of the OX40 agonist ivuxolimab. The receptor source for this set is an adult with an advanced solid tumor such as melanoma, head and neck, liver or kidney cancer.

This chain links TRBV14 with TRBJ1-4; no definite D call. The ends were cut back, 3 bases at V and 7 bases at J, with 15 bases in the middle. Germline lookup yields CDR1 SGHDN and CDR2 FVKESK. This CDR3 comprises 15 residues. CDR3 sequence: CASSQPRALGEKLFF. The CDR3 DNA follows: TGTGCCAGCAGCCAGCCGCGAGCTTTGGGTGAAAAACTGTTTTTT.

V usage is TRBV5-1 and J usage is TRBJ2-5, with unresolved D. The CDR3 length is 15 residues. The ends were cut back, 6 bases at V and 2 bases at J, with 17 bases in the middle. Germline CDR1 SGHRS, CDR2 YFSETQ. CDR3 amino acids: CASNTHGSRQETQYF. The CDR3 bases are TGCGCCAGCAACACTCACGGTTCCAGGCAAGAGACCCAGTACTTC. The variable domain in full, completed from reference TRBV5-1 and TRBJ2-5, reads KAGVTQTPRYLIKTRGQQVTLSCSPISGHRSVSWYQQTPGQGLQFLFEYFSETQRNKGNFPGRFSGRQFSNSRSEMNVSTLELGDSALYLCASNTHGSRQETQYFGPGTRLLVL.

V usage is TRBV7-3 and J usage is TRBJ1-5; 8 bases map to TRBD1. CDR1 SGHTA and CDR2 FQGTGA come from the germline V gene. The ends lost 5 bases at V and 4 bases at J; junction bases unmatched: 7. CDR3 length: 15 residues. The CDR3 here is CASSPGTGKNQPQHF. CDR3 nucleotides: TGTGCCAGCAGCCCCGGGACAGGAAAAAATCAGCCCCAGCATTTT.

The table lists this clone with a few counts. The rearrangement links TRBV9 to TRBJ2-2; D gene ambiguous. This CDR3 contains 12 residues. The V and J ends lost 4 bases and 7 bases respectively, with 8 bases between them. Germline CDR1 SGDLS, CDR2 YYNGEE. CDR3 in DNA: TGTGCCAGCAGCCAGGTCCGCGGGGAGCTGTTTTTT. This translates into CASSQVRGELFF.

The genes are TRBV10-3 and TRBJ2-2, with 8 nucleotides matching TRBD2. Per germline, CDR1 ENHRY and CDR2 SYGVKD. The CDR3 totals 16 residues. With 2 bases clipped from V and 4 bases from J, the junction kept 6 bases outside the gene matches. CDR3 bases: TGTGCCATCAGTGAGAAGCCAGCGGGGGTCACCGGGGAGCTGTTTTTT. Protein sequence: CAISEKPAGVTGELFF.

The chain joins TRBV30 to TRBJ1-3; D gene ambiguous. Germline lookup yields CDR1 GTSNPN and CDR2 SVGIG (reference sequence). V lost 3 bases, J lost 3 bases, and 15 bases lay in between. This CDR3 has 15 residues. The DNA for the CDR3 is TGTGCCTGGAGCAGAAAAGAGGGCGGTGGAAACACCATATATTTT. It is translated as CAWSRKEGGGNTIYF. The full variable domain, with the rest looked up from reference TRBV30 and TRBJ1-3, is SQTIHQWPATLVQPVGSPLSLECTVEGTSNPNLYWYRQAAGRGLQLLFYSVGIGQISSEVPQNLSASRPQDRQFILSSKKLLLSDSGFYLCAWSRKEGGGNTIYFGEGSWLTVV.

V is TRBV6-6 and J is TRBJ2-6; D remains ambiguous. The germline CDR1 and CDR2 sequences are MNHNY and SVGAGI (reference sequence). The CDR3 spans 14 residues. With 2 bases removed from V and 1 base from J, the gap between germline ends came to 3 bases. In nucleotides, the CDR3 is TGTGCCAGCAGTTACATTTCTGGGGCCAACGTCCTGACTTTC. It specifies CASSYISGANVLTF.

The V and J genes are TRBV11-2 and TRBJ2-1, with TRBD2 identical over 15 bases. CDR3 length: 18 residues. J lost 7 bases, V lost 4 bases, and 11 bases had no gene match. CDR1 is SGHAT and CDR2 is FQNNGV in the germline V gene. CDR3 bases: TGTGCCAGCAGCTCGGGACTAGCGGGAGGTGCCCTTATGAATGAGCAGTTCTTC. It encodes CASSSGLAGGALMNEQFF. Complete variable domain (other parts from reference TRBV11-2 and TRBJ2-1): EAGVAQSPRYKIIEKRQSVAFWCNPISGHATLYWYQQILGQGPKLLIQFQNNGVVDDSQLPKDRFSAERLKGVDSTLKIQPAKLEDSAVYLCASSSGLAGGALMNEQFFGPGTRLTVL.

The chain combines TRBV29-1 with TRBJ1-1; maybe TRBD1 (5 bases). V lost 4 bases to trimming and J lost 1 base, with 13 bases between them. Per germline, CDR1 SQVTM and CDR2 ANQGSEA. The CDR3 has 14 residues. CDR3 protein: CSVVEGTANTEAFF. CDR3 bases: TGCAGCGTTGTGGAAGGGACCGCGAACACTGAAGCTTTCTTT.

The CDR3 protein is CASRDRNTGELFF. The CDR3 DNA follows: TGTGCCAGCAGAGACAGGAACACCGGGGAGCTGTTTTTT. This rearrangement joins TRBV7-9 to TRBJ2-2; the D gene is possibly TRBD1 (5 bases). The CDR3 length is 13 residues. The V end lost 6 bases, the J end lost 1 base, and 6 bases lay between the germline ends. Germline CDR1 and CDR2: SEHNR and FQNEAQ (reference sequence).